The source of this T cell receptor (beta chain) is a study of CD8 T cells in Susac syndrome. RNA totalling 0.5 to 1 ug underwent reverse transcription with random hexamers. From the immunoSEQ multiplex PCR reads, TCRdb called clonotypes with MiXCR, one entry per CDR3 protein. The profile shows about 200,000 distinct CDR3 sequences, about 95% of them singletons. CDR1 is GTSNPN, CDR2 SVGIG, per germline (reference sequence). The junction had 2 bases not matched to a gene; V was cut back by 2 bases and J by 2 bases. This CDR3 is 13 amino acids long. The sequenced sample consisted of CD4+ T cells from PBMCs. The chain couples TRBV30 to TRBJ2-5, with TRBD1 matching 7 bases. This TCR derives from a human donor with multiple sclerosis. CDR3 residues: CAWSRDRQETQYF. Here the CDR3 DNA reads TGTGCCTGGAGTCGGGACAGACAAGAGACCCAGTACTTC.